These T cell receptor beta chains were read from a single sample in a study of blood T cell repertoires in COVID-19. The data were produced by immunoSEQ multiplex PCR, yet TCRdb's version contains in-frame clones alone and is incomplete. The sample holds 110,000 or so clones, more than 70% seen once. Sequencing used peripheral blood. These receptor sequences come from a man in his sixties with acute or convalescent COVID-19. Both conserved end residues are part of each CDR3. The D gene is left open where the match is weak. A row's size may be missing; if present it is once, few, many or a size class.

CASSSGSNQPQHF	TGTGCCAGCAGCTCCGGTAGCAATCAGCCCCAGCATTTT	TRBJ1-5	.	TRBV7-9	.
CSVEDPRTGAPVSSYNEQFF	TGCAGCGTTGAAGATCCCCGGACAGGGGCCCCCGTGAGCTCCTACAATGAGCAGTTCTTC	TRBJ2-1	.	TRBV29-1	TRBD1
CASSHRLGGSGGYGYTF	TGTGCCAGCAGCCACCGACTGGGGGGGAGCGGGGGATATGGCTACACCTTC	TRBJ1-2	.	TRBV3-1/TRBV3-2	.
CASSKPGTSGSNEQFF	TGTGCCAGCAGTAAACCCGGGACTAGCGGGAGTAATGAGCAGTTCTTC	TRBJ2-1	.	TRBV6-2/TRBV6-3	TRBD2
CATSDLGSSGTGELFF	TGTGCCACCAGTGATTTGGGCAGCTCGGGCACCGGGGAGCTGTTTTTT	TRBJ2-2	.	TRBV24-1	.
CASSSPDRKTYEQYF	TGTGCCAGCAGTTCTCCGGACAGAAAGACCTACGAGCAGTACTTC	TRBJ2-7	.	TRBV2	.
CASSQVAGNGSPLHF	TGTGCCAGCAGCCAAGTGGCGGGGAACGGTTCACCCCTCCACTTT	TRBJ1-6	.	TRBV3-1/TRBV3-2	.
CASSDAGLLFNEQFF	TGTGCCAGCAGCGACGCAGGACTCCTATTCAATGAGCAGTTCTTC	TRBJ2-1	.	TRBV27	.
CASSPTGAHRGYTF	TGTGCCAGCAGCCCTACAGGGGCCCACAGGGGCTACACCTTC	TRBJ1-2	.	TRBV28	TRBD1
CASSSSRLLLDTEAFF	TGTGCCAGCAGTTCCAGCAGGCTTCTGCTGGACACTGAAGCTTTCTTT	TRBJ1-1	.	TRBV3-1/TRBV3-2	.
CASSLAGGLGHNEQFF	TGCGCCAGCAGCTTGGCCGGAGGACTGGGTCACAATGAGCAGTTCTTC	TRBJ2-1	.	TRBV5-1	.
CASSTGSHLIPAYEQYF	TGTGCCAGCAGCACAGGGAGTCACCTTATTCCAGCTTACGAGCAGTACTTC	TRBJ2-7	once	TRBV27	.
CASSYSGRGQETQYF	TGTGCCAGCAGTTACTCCGGCAGGGGGCAGGAGACCCAGTACTTC	TRBJ2-5	.	TRBV6-5	TRBD1
CASSSSGGETQYF	TGTGCCAGCAGCTCTAGCGGGGGGGAGACCCAGTACTTC	TRBJ2-5	.	TRBV5-6	TRBD2
CASTLGVGRYGYTF	TGTGCCAGCACCCTAGGTGTAGGGAGGTATGGCTACACCTTC	TRBJ1-2	few	TRBV11-2	.
CASSFGQVDTIYF	TGTGCCAGCAGCTTCGGTCAGGTGGACACCATATATTTT	TRBJ1-3	few	TRBV7-9	.
CASRRTSGSNEQFF	TGTGCCAGCAGGCGGACTAGCGGGAGCAATGAGCAGTTCTTC	TRBJ2-1	.	TRBV7-6	TRBD2
CASSPGTGWSTEAFF	TGCGCCAGCAGCCCGGGGACAGGGTGGAGCACTGAAGCTTTCTTT	TRBJ1-1	.	TRBV5-1	TRBD1
CASSPPGLAGGDTQYF	TGTGCCAGCTCACCACCGGGACTAGCGGGAGGTGATACGCAGTATTTT	TRBJ2-3	.	TRBV18	TRBD2
CASSLGGVSTDTQYF	TGTGCCAGCAGCTTGGGGGGAGTAAGCACAGATACGCAGTATTTT	TRBJ2-3	once	TRBV5-5	.
CASASRASGNTDTQYF	TGTGCCAGCGCCAGTAGGGCTAGCGGGAACACAGATACGCAGTATTTT	TRBJ2-3	.	TRBV3-1/TRBV3-2	TRBD2
CASSDRVAGNTIYF	TGTGCCAGTTCGGACAGGGTTGCCGGAAACACCATATATTTT	TRBJ1-3	.	TRBV6-5	TRBD1
CASSLARGSSYGYTF	TGTGCCAGCAGCTTAGCGCGCGGCAGTTCCTATGGCTACACCTTC	TRBJ1-2	.	TRBV11-1	.
CASSYAGDYGYTF	TGTGCCAGCAGTTACGCCGGGGACTATGGCTACACCTTC	TRBJ1-2	.	TRBV6-2/TRBV6-3	.
CASSARAGSNEKLFF	TGTGCCAGTAGTGCGCGGGCCGGTTCTAATGAAAAACTGTTTTTT	TRBJ1-4	.	TRBV19	.
CSARSEEKLFF	TGCAGTGCTAGGTCCGAGGAAAAACTGTTTTTT	TRBJ1-4	.	TRBV20-1	.
CASSLGSPQVGELFF	TGTGCCAGCAGCTTAGGCAGCCCACAGGTCGGGGAGCTGTTTTTT	TRBJ2-2	once	TRBV7-2	.
CASSFQGGVNTEAFF	TGTGCCAGCAGCTTCCAGGGGGGTGTGAACACTGAAGCTTTCTTT	TRBJ1-1	.	TRBV7-9	TRBD1
CASSSSVAGELFF	TGTGCCAGTAGTTCTTCGGTCGCCGGGGAGCTGTTTTTT	TRBJ2-2	once	TRBV6-6	.
CASSSNTGTGTDTQYF	TGTGCCAGCAGTTCGAACACCGGGACAGGGACAGATACGCAGTATTTT	TRBJ2-3	.	TRBV27	TRBD1
CASSSRGVRTRTEAFF	TGTGCCAGCAGCTCAAGAGGAGTCCGCACTCGGACTGAAGCTTTCTTT	TRBJ1-1	.	TRBV7-8	.
CASSAYRGHVTGELFF	TGCGCCAGCAGCGCATACAGGGGGCATGTGACCGGGGAGCTGTTTTTT	TRBJ2-2	.	TRBV5-1	TRBD1
CASSQEQGNQPQHF	TGTGCCAGCAGTCAAGAACAGGGGAATCAGCCCCAGCATTTT	TRBJ1-5	.	TRBV28	TRBD1
CASSSSGQFNEKLFF	TGTGCCAGCAGCTCATCGGGACAGTTTAATGAAAAACTGTTTTTT	TRBJ1-4	.	TRBV7-2	TRBD1
CASRGQGGNSPLHF	TGTGCCAGTCGTGGACAGGGAGGAAATTCACCCCTCCACTTT	TRBJ1-6	.	TRBV19	TRBD1
CASRSPSGGSNTGELFF	TGTGCCAGCAGGTCGCCTAGCGGGGGTTCGAACACCGGGGAGCTGTTTTTT	TRBJ2-2	.	TRBV7-9	TRBD2
CASPWVEGLLVTVAGALEQFF	TGTGCCAGCCCCTGGGTGGAGGGCCTGCTAGTAACGGTCGCGGGAGCACTTGAGCAGTTCTTC	TRBJ2-1	.	TRBV21-1	.
CASSKVAGGDEQYF	TGTGCCAGCAGCAAAGTGGCGGGGGGGGACGAGCAGTACTTC	TRBJ2-7	few	TRBV21-1	.
CASSQRAGVGYNEQFF	TGCGCCAGCAGCCAGCGCGCGGGAGTCGGGTACAATGAGCAGTTCTTC	TRBJ2-1	once	TRBV4-3	TRBD2
CASSQGWDTDNEQFF	TGTGCCAGCAGCCAAGGATGGGACACGGACAATGAGCAGTTCTTC	TRBJ2-1	.	TRBV11-3	.
CASRRGAEETQYF	TGTGCCAGCAGGCGCGGAGCCGAAGAGACCCAGTACTTC	TRBJ2-5	.	TRBV27	.
CASGLATGTVQETQYF	TGTGCTAGTGGTTTGGCTACCGGGACAGTCCAAGAGACCCAGTACTTC	TRBJ2-5	.	TRBV12-5	TRBD1
CASSIADRDDGYTF	TGTGCCAGTAGTATAGCCGACAGGGACGATGGCTACACCTTC	TRBJ1-2	once	TRBV19	TRBD1
CASSRDGLAGVPAFF	TGTGCCAGCAGCAGGGATGGTCTAGCGGGAGTCCCCGCGTTCTTC	TRBJ2-1	.	TRBV6-5	TRBD2
CATSDSRYSGGGTDTQYF	TGTGCCACCAGTGATTCCCGGTATTCTGGGGGCGGCACAGATACGCAGTATTTT	TRBJ2-3	once	TRBV24-1	.
CSGGQTGLTEAFF	TGCAGCGGTGGACAGACCGGATTGACTGAAGCTTTCTTT	TRBJ1-1	.	TRBV29-1	.
CASSASGYGYTF	TGTGCCAGCAGTGCCTCGGGCTATGGCTACACCTTC	TRBJ1-2	once	TRBV12-3/TRBV12-4	.
CASSLEGTSGSRTGELFF	TGTGCCAGCAGCTTAGAAGGGACTAGCGGGAGTCGGACCGGGGAGCTGTTTTTT	TRBJ2-2	.	TRBV11-3	TRBD2
CASSLGVAGGSSYNEQFF	TGCGCCAGCAGCTTGGGGGTAGCGGGAGGGAGCTCCTACAATGAGCAGTTCTTC	TRBJ2-1	.	TRBV5-1	TRBD2
CASSSLFFNQPQHF	TGTGCCAGCAGCTCCCTGTTCTTCAATCAGCCCCAGCATTTT	TRBJ1-5	.	TRBV7-2	.
CASSSTLEAYTEAFF	TGTGCCAGCAGCTCCACCCTCGAAGCTTACACTGAAGCTTTCTTT	TRBJ1-1	.	TRBV5-5	.
CASSQVTTHSTDTQYF	TGTGCCAGCAGCCAAGTTACTACCCATAGCACAGATACGCAGTATTTT	TRBJ2-3	once	TRBV4-2	.
CASSPRGGGQETQYF	TGTGCCAGCAGCCCGAGGGGGGGAGGACAAGAGACCCAGTACTTC	TRBJ2-5	.	TRBV7-9	.
CASSLGDRAPDTQYF	TGTGCCAGCAGCTTGGGGGACAGGGCCCCAGATACGCAGTATTTT	TRBJ2-3	.	TRBV5-5	TRBD1
CASSLAQGDYNEQFF	TGTGCCAGCAGCTTAGCCCAGGGGGACTACAATGAGCAGTTCTTC	TRBJ2-1	.	TRBV7-2	TRBD1
CASSPPGRLQETQYF	TGTGCCAGCAGCCCCCCCGGCAGGCTACAAGAGACCCAGTACTTC	TRBJ2-5	.	TRBV7-2	.
CASSAQGYEQYF	TGTGCCAGCAGCGCCCAGGGCTACGAGCAGTACTTC	TRBJ2-7	.	TRBV7-9	.
CASSPPQGAEAFF	TGTGCCAGCAGCCCCCCTCAAGGGGCTGAAGCTTTCTTT	TRBJ1-1	.	TRBV28	.
CASSPPRGTNSNEQFF	TGTGCCAGCAGCCCGCCCAGGGGTACCAACTCCAATGAGCAGTTCTTC	TRBJ2-1	.	TRBV7-6	.